This T cell receptor beta chain was identified during a study of lymphopenia after photon versus proton radiotherapy (dated by TCRdb to about 2019). Regarding the complete study: In patients with gastrointestinal tumors who developed high-grade lymphopenia, the study compared the immunological effects of photon radiation therapy with those of proton radiation therapy. The study was designed to characterize how the impact on the immune system differs between the two radiation modalities. The cohort comprised under 25 patients with gastrointestinal tumors who received either photon or proton therapy and then developed lymphopenia. Broader findings and caveats from the paper: After the lymphocyte count nadir, oligoclonal expansion, especially of CD8+ Temra cells, was observed in photon-treated repertoires, and the drop in diversity was driven by this expansion. The survival association was examined only in patients who died, and the authors described better survival with proton therapy as a possibility, not as a demonstrated result. Across the cohort, an inverse correlation was found between a larger post-nadir drop in TCR diversity and overall survival time among patients who died. Proton-treated patients stayed relatively stable during treatment, while photon-treated patients lost naive T cells and TCR diversity and gained effector/memory populations.

Regarding this clone: This receptor's antigen is unknown. Base-call qualities are not available, and no considerably larger clone is one nucleotide away.

Sequences SGHRS (CDR1) and YFSETQ (CDR2) are obtained from the germline V gene. The CDR3 goes from the cysteine to the phenylalanine over 16 residues. The read is trimmed to its CDR3 DNA, 48 bases read in frame from base 1. The trim is 4 bases for V and 7 bases for J, with a gap of 21 bases between the germline ends. Preparation of the library involved the immunoSEQ multiplex PCR assay. Deep sequencing of rearranged TCR beta loci, alongside multiparametric flow cytometry, was used to profile T cell repertoires. TCRdb retrieved this table from immuneACCESS and kept in-frame rearrangements only. Not all clones are present; in checked studies, unresolved V genes account for under half, and no reason is known for the remainder. The sample table shows 150,000 to 200,000 clones, and about 85% are seen once. The ten largest make up roughly 4.7% of the sample.

The TCR comes from a man aged 50-60 years with gastric cancer. The chain was built from TRBV5-1 and TRBJ2-1; a tentative D match to TRBD1 spans 6 bases. The starting material was peripheral blood, obtained from a patient treated with photon-based radiotherapy. CDR3 loop: CASSLPQGSVLNEQFF. At the DNA level, the sequence is TGCGCCAGCAGCCTTCCTCAGGGGAGCGTATTGAATGAGCAGTTCTTC.